Shown below are 23 T cell receptor beta chains from a single sample sequenced in a study of T cell responses to AZD1222 COVID-19 vaccine (dated by TCRdb to the early 2020s). Library method: the immunoSEQ multiplex PCR assay. This is the immuneACCESS table as TCRdb keeps it, with only in-frame sequences that have V and J called. A part of the clones is gone; compared with another copy, unresolved V genes explain less than half, and the rest is unexplained. The sample data list 120,000 or so clones, and over 75% of these were observed just once. Clones ranked in the top ten supply 7.5% to 8% of the sample. According to the study, the label for this sample's time point signals: baseline before first vaccination. This specimen was peripheral blood, taken on day 0 of AZD1222 vaccination. These receptors were obtained from an adult in good health.

The chain carries TRBV3-1 (or the pseudogene TRBV3-2) and TRBJ1-3; D ambiguous. This CDR3 has 14 residues. V was cut by 4 bases and J by 4 bases, with 11 bases left in between. Germline CDR1 reads LGHDT; CDR2 reads YNNKEL (reference sequence). CDR3 amino acids: CASSPTKGGNTIYF. The CDR3, as DNA: TGTGCCAGCAGCCCGACCAAGGGCGGAAACACCATATATTTT.

The chain uses TRBV5-1 and TRBJ1-4; 7 positions agree with TRBD1. CDR3 length: 14 residues. Germline CDR1 SGHRS, CDR2 YFSETQ. Trimming cost V 2 bases and J 8 bases; bases outside gene matches: 6. The chain's CDR3 is CASSLGQGQEKLFF. CDR3 in DNA: TGCGCCAGCAGCTTAGGGCAGGGACAGGAAAAACTGTTTTTT.

The V gene is TRBV5-1, the J gene TRBJ2-2, with 7 nucleotides matching TRBD2. J gave up 8 bases and V 4 bases, and 5 bases lay outside the gene matches. The CDR3 spans 13 residues. Germline values: CDR1 SGHRS, CDR2 YFSETQ. The CDR3 loop reads CASSAGRLGELFF. The CDR3 DNA reads TGCGCCAGCAGCGCCGGGAGGTTAGGGGAGCTGTTTTTT. Filled out from reference TRBV5-1 and TRBJ2-2, the complete variable domain reads KAGVTQTPRYLIKTRGQQVTLSCSPISGHRSVSWYQQTPGQGLQFLFEYFSETQRNKGNFPGRFSGRQFSNSRSEMNVSTLELGDSALYLCASSAGRLGELFFGEGSRLTVL.

The V call is TRBV29-1, the J call TRBJ1-2; the D is unclear. Trimming cost V 3 bases and J 4 bases, with 12 bases left between them. The CDR3 runs 13 residues. Germline CDR1 is SQVTM and CDR2 is ANQGSEA. CDR3 in amino acids: CSVDLGQTYGYTF. The CDR3 nucleotides read TGCAGCGTTGATTTGGGCCAGACCTATGGCTACACCTTC.

This rearrangement joins TRBV7-9 to TRBJ2-7, with TRBD1 identical over 11 bases. Germline CDR1 and CDR2: SEHNR and FQNEAQ (reference sequence). CDR3 length equals 15 residues. V was pared by 5 bases and J by 7 bases, with 10 bases of the junction left unmatched. The CDR3, as DNA: TGTGCCAGCAGCCCATGGACAGGGGGCGAAGAAGAGCAGTACTTC. It codes for CASSPWTGGEEEQYF.

This sequence joins TRBV9 and TRBJ2-7; no clear D gene. This CDR3 has 14 residues. V lost 0 bases to trimming and J lost 3 bases, with 10 bases between them. Germline CDR1 and CDR2: SGDLS and YYNGEE. The CDR3 loop reads CASSVDLGNYEQYF. CDR3 nucleotides: TGTGCCAGCAGCGTAGACTTGGGGAACTACGAGCAGTACTTC. Filled out from reference TRBV9 and TRBJ2-7, the complete variable domain reads DSGVTQTPKHLITATGQRVTLRCSPRSGDLSVYWYQQSLDQGLQFLIQYYNGEERAKGNILERFSAQQFPDLHSELNLSSLELGDSALYFCASSVDLGNYEQYFGPGTRLTVT.

The chain couples TRBV6-5 to TRBJ1-4; maybe TRBD1 (6 bases). This CDR3 comprises 15 residues. Trimming stripped 7 bases from V and 11 bases from J, with 23 bases between. Germline V gene sequence: CDR1 MNHEY, CDR2 SVGAGI. DNA of the CDR3: TGTGCCAGCAAGAACGCCGGGACACCAGAAGCGAAACTGTTTTTT. Amino acid sequence: CASKNAGTPEAKLFF.

The chain links TRBV10-3 to TRBJ2-7; perhaps TRBD2 as D (5 bases). Looked up from germline, CDR1 is ENHRY and CDR2 is SYGVKD. With 2 bases removed from V and 3 bases from J, the gap between germline ends came to 5 bases. This CDR3 is 12 amino acids long. CDR3: CAISEGGYEQYF. CDR3 bases: TGTGCCATCAGTGAGGGAGGCTACGAGCAGTACTTC.

The sample holds a few counts of this clone. The CDR3 bases are TGTGCCATCAGCGGGGACAGGGGCACCGGGGAGCTGTTTTTT. This sequence encodes CAISGDRGTGELFF. The chain has TRBV10-3 and TRBJ2-2; 10 positions match TRBD1. The CDR3 has 14 residues. Germline V lookup: CDR1 ENHRY, CDR2 SYGVKD. The J segment lost 4 bases and the V segment lost 6 bases, leaving 2 bases of the junction unmatched.

About this clone: Relative to the germline gene, one junction end is altered; a read error may explain this. V gene TRBV29-1 combines with J gene TRBJ1-1; tentatively, D is TRBD1 (6 bases). Germline V CDR1 and CDR2: SQVTM, ANQGSEA. The CDR3 is 10 amino acids. CDR3 bases: TGTGGGGGGCTTGGAACTGAAGCTTTCTTT. This encodes CGGLGTEAFF.

V gene TRBV6-5 combines with J gene TRBJ2-7; 9 bases map to TRBD1. J was trimmed by 3 bases and V by 4 bases; bases with no gene match: 7. The CDR3 sequence is 15 residues long. Germline V lookup: CDR1 MNHEY, CDR2 SVGAGI. CDR3 coding DNA: TGTGCCAGCAGTTTATCACCGGGACAGGGCTACGAGCAGTACTTC. Its translation: CASSLSPGQGYEQYF.

The V gene is TRBV4-1, the J gene TRBJ1-3, with D perhaps matching TRBD1 (6 bases). Germline CDR1 and CDR2: MGHRA and YSYEKL. V lost 3 bases and J lost 4, with 7 bases in between. This CDR3 contains 13 residues. The CDR3 coding sequence is TGCGCCAGCAGCCAGGGGACAGGAAACACCATATATTTT. Residues: CASSQGTGNTIYF.

The V and J genes are TRBV13 and TRBJ1-2; possibly TRBD1 for D (5 bases). There are 14 residues in the CDR3. CDR1 is PRHDT and CDR2 is FYEKMQ in the germline V gene (reference sequence). V lost 3 bases to trimming and J lost 4 bases, with 12 bases between them. As DNA, the CDR3 is TGTGCCAGCAGCTTTCAGGGAATTCTCTATGGCTACACCTTC. It yields the protein CASSFQGILYGYTF.

This chain connects TRBV19 to TRBJ1-2; 8 positions agree with TRBD1. V was clipped by 4 bases and J by 8 bases; unmatched bases: 15. Germline V CDR1 and CDR2: LNHDA, SQIVND (reference sequence). The length of the CDR3 is 16 residues. This chain's CDR3 is CASSTHNDRGGRGYTF. CDR3 bases: TGTGCCAGTAGTACTCACAACGACAGGGGCGGTAGGGGCTACACCTTC.

CDR3 residues: CASSPPAGGVRSPLHF. DNA for the CDR3: TGTGCCAGCAGCCCCCCGGCAGGGGGCGTCAGGTCACCCCTCCACTTT. This chain joins TRBV4-2 and TRBJ1-6, with TRBD1 identical over 8 bases. Germline values: CDR1 LGHNA, CDR2 YNFKEQ. This CDR3 has 16 amino acids. J lost 10 bases, V lost 4 bases, and 12 bases had no gene match.

V usage is TRBV6-2 or TRBV6-3 and J usage is TRBJ1-6; D is undetermined. Trimming took 2 bases from V and 10 from J, leaving 9 bases between them. This CDR3 has 13 residues. CDR1 is MNHEY and CDR2 is SVGEGT in the germline V gene. In nucleotides, the CDR3 is TGTGCCAGCAGTTACACGGGGAAATCACCCCTCCACTTT. It encodes CASSYTGKSPLHF.

The J gene is TRBJ1-5, the V gene TRBV18, with D unclear. Trimming stripped 3 bases from V and 5 bases from J, with 17 bases between. The CDR3 has 16 amino acids. Germline CDR1 reads KGHSH; CDR2 reads LQKENI. CDR3 in amino acids: CASSPLAGGMDQPQHF. CDR3 sequence (DNA): TGTGCCAGCTCACCCTTGGCCGGAGGGATGGATCAGCCCCAGCATTTT.

V and J are TRBV27 and TRBJ2-7; 9 bases are shared with TRBD1. The CDR3 consists of 15 residues. After removal of 3 bases from V and 5 bases from J, the junction contained 8 bases not matched to a gene. The V gene's germline CDR1 is MNHEY and CDR2 SMNVEV (reference sequence). The CDR3: CASSFIQGARNEQYF. In DNA, the CDR3 is TGTGCCAGCAGTTTTATACAGGGGGCTAGGAACGAGCAGTACTTC.

This clone was seen a few times. For the CDR3, the DNA is TGTGCCAGCAGTTTATTGGGGGATGCAACTAATGAAAAACTGTTTTTT. It is translated as CASSLLGDATNEKLFF. V gene TRBV27 combines with J gene TRBJ1-4, with D perhaps TRBD1 (5 bases). Trimming took off 1 base at V and 0 bases at J, with 9 bases between the two ends. The germline gives CDR1 MNHEY, CDR2 SMNVEV (reference sequence). This CDR3 is 16 amino acids long.

The rearrangement joins TRBV9 to TRBJ1-1; 8 bases are a match to TRBD1. Trimming cost V 2 bases and J 4 bases; bases outside gene matches: 10. CDR1 and CDR2 from the germline V gene are SGDLS and YYNGEE. The CDR3 has 16 amino acids. The CDR3 DNA is TGTGCCAGCAGCGTTGGACCGCCTACAGGGGGCACTGAAGCTTTCTTT. Translating gives CASSVGPPTGGTEAFF.

This chain uses TRBV5-1 with TRBJ2-5, with a tentative D call TRBD2 (7 bases). Looked up from germline, CDR1 is SGHRS and CDR2 is YFSETQ. There are 16 residues in the CDR3. V was clipped by 4 bases and J by 4 bases, with 20 bases between them. CDR3 nucleotide sequence: TGCGCCAGCAGCGAGGTCCGGGGGGCGGTTGGAGAGACCCAGTACTTC. Protein product: CASSEVRGAVGETQYF.

The chain recombines TRBV7-9 with TRBJ2-3; 7 nucleotides agree with TRBD1. The CDR3 runs 16 residues. Germline values: CDR1 SEHNR, CDR2 FQNEAQ (reference sequence). V lost 2 bases, J lost 0 bases, and 5 bases stayed unmatched. CDR3 sequence (DNA): TGTGCCAGCAGCTTAAAGGGGGCGAGGAGCACAGATACGCAGTATTTT. Its translation is CASSLKGARSTDTQYF.

The J gene is TRBJ2-7, the V gene TRBV4-2, with a weak D call TRBD2 (5 bases). Germline values: CDR1 LGHNA, CDR2 YNFKEQ. The CDR3 totals 13 residues. V was cut by 0 bases and J by 7 bases, with 10 bases left in between. CDR3 nucleotides: TGTGCCAGCAGCCAAGATGGGTGGAGGGAGCAGTACTTC. Translating it yields CASSQDGWREQYF.